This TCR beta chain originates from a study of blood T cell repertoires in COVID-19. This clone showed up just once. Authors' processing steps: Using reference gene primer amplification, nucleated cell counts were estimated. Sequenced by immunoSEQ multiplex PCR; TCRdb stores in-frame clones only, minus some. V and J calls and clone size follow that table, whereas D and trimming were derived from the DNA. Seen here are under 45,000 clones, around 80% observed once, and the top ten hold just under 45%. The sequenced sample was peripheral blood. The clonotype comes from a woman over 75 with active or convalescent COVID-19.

The DNA of the CDR3 is TGTGCCATCAGTGGACAGGGCTCCTACAATGAGCAGTTCTTC. This codes for CAISGQGSYNEQFF. The chain is built from TRBV10-3 and TRBJ2-1; TRBD1 agrees at 7 bases. This CDR3 has 14 residues. The V segment lost 4 bases and the J segment 0 bases; nucleotides outside the gene matches: 0. CDR1 is ENHRY, CDR2 SYGVKD, per germline.